A single sample is the source of the 27 T cell receptor beta chains below, sequenced in a study of T cell clonotyping in hematopoietic cell transplantation. As to time point: recipient sample about 28 days before transplant, after cytoreduction. Sequencing was performed with immunoSEQ multiplex PCR; in TCRdb, only in-frame clones are kept and a portion is missing. The sample consists of roughly 48,000 clones, roughly four fifths of them appearing once. The source material was peripheral blood mononuclear cells, sampled before stem cell transplant. The receptors derive from a man aged 60 to 75 with myelodysplastic syndrome. Some clones in this sample may be carry-over from other donors' samples.

The chain employs TRBV5-1 and TRBJ1-6, with D maybe TRBD1 (6 bases). Germline V gene lookup returns CDR1 SGHRS and CDR2 YFSETQ. Trimming stripped 5 bases from V and 0 bases from J, with 15 bases between. CDR3 length: 17 amino acids. The CDR3 nucleotides read TGCGCCAGCAGTCCGACCGACAGGTCCTCCTATAATTCACCCCTCCACTTT. Translated: CASSPTDRSSYNSPLHF.

This chain joins TRBV4-1 and TRBJ2-1; TRBD2 matches at 8 bases. The junction had 8 bases not matched to a gene; V was cut back by 8 bases and J by 5 bases. The CDR3 spans 14 residues. Germline CDR1 MGHRA, CDR2 YSYEKL. The chain's CDR3 is CASSPTAGDNEQFF. Here the CDR3 DNA reads TGCGCCAGCTCCCCCACAGCGGGGGACAATGAGCAGTTCTTC.

This clone showed up just a few times. The chain is built from TRBV5-6 and TRBJ2-4; possible D gene TRBD2, 5 bases. Trimming pared 7 bases from V and 0 bases from J, leaving 14 bases between. The germline V gene has CDR1 SGHDT and CDR2 YYEEEE. This CDR3 is 15 amino acids long. The CDR3 DNA follows: TGTGCCAGCGCGGAGAGCGGACTAGCCAAAAACATTCAGTACTTC. It yields the protein CASAESGLAKNIQYF.

V gene TRBV29-1 combines with J gene TRBJ2-7; the D gene could be TRBD1 or TRBD2 (5 bases each). Trimming took 4 bases from V and 6 from J, leaving 19 bases between them. The germline V gene has CDR1 SQVTM and CDR2 ANQGSEA. The CDR3 runs to 14 residues. The CDR3 region is CSVVAWAGTGEQYF. In nucleotides, the CDR3 is TGCAGCGTTGTGGCTTGGGCAGGGACCGGCGAGCAGTACTTC.

This clone has a handful of counts. The chain uses TRBV10-2 and TRBJ2-7, with 7 bases identical to TRBD1. Germline trimming cut 6 bases from V and 2 bases from J; bases unmatched to any gene: 10. Germline assignment: CDR1 WSHSY and CDR2 SAAADI. The CDR3 runs 15 residues. The CDR3 protein is CASRIGTEHPYEQYF. CDR3 coding DNA: TGCGCCAGCAGGATAGGGACAGAGCATCCCTACGAGCAGTACTTC.

This clone was counted once. The genes are TRBV30 and TRBJ2-5; D may be TRBD1 or TRBD2 (6 bases each). CDR1 is GTSNPN and CDR2 is SVGIG in the germline V gene (reference sequence). The CDR3 is made up of 13 amino acids. V was pared by 3 bases and J by 5 bases, with 13 bases between. The CDR3 nucleotides read TGTGCCTGGAGGGAGGGGGTAGGGGAGACCCAGTACTTC. It yields the protein CAWREGVGETQYF.

By share, this clone ranks as medium-sized. The J gene is TRBJ1-5, the V gene TRBV2; no clear D. The CDR3 length is 16 residues. Germline CDR1 and CDR2: SNHLY and FYNNEI. Trimming shortened V by 6 bases and J by 0 bases, and 15 bases separated the two germline ends. For the CDR3, the DNA is TGTGCCAGCAGGGCTCGTCGGGGAGTTAGCAATCAGCCCCAGCATTTT. Its translation is CASRARRGVSNQPQHF.

The chain recombines TRBV7-6 with TRBJ1-2, with D possibly matching TRBD1 (5 bases). The CDR3 spans 13 residues. Per the germline V gene, CDR1 is SGHVS and CDR2 is FNYEAQ. V lost 5 bases and J lost 1, with 8 bases in between. CDR3 sequence: CASSPGLNYGYTF. For the CDR3, the DNA is TGTGCCAGCAGCCCGGGACTTAACTATGGCTACACCTTC.

V and J are TRBV28 and TRBJ2-2, with D tentatively TRBD1 (6 bases). The V end lost 6 bases, the J end lost 4 bases, and 15 bases lay between the germline ends. CDR3 size: 15 residues. The germline gives CDR1 MDHEN, CDR2 SYDVKM. CDR3 sequence reads: CASSTLGTLTGELFF. Here the CDR3 DNA reads TGTGCCAGCAGCACCCTCGGGACACTCACCGGGGAGCTGTTTTTT.

The chain carries TRBV27 and TRBJ2-2; D gene ambiguous. This CDR3 comprises 13 residues. V lost 5 bases to trimming and J lost 0 bases, with 4 bases between them. Germline CDR1 is MNHEY and CDR2 is SMNVEV (reference sequence). In nucleotides, the CDR3 is TGTGCCAGCAGTATCTCGAACACCGGGGAGCTGTTTTTT. It codes for CASSISNTGELFF.

The rearrangement joins TRBV7-2 to TRBJ2-1; D unclear. The CDR3 is 11 residues long. Germline CDR1 and CDR2: SGHTA and FQGNSA. Trimming cost V 4 bases and J 12 bases, with 10 bases left between them. CDR3 bases: TGTGCCAGCAGCTCCGGGCCACGGCAGTTCTTC. It translates to CASSSGPRQFF. Variable domain in full (rest from reference TRBV7-2 and TRBJ2-1): GAGVSQSPSNKVTEKGKDVELRCDPISGHTALYWYRQSLGQGLEFLIYFQGNSAPDKSGLPSDRFSAERTGGSVSTLTIQRTQQEDSAVYLCASSSGPRQFFGPGTRLTVL.

The CDR3 here is CASSLVLGPRRGQPQHF. CDR3 DNA: TGTGCCAGCAGTTTGGTATTAGGACCCCGAAGGGGGCAGCCCCAGCATTTT. The V gene is TRBV28, the J gene TRBJ1-5; possible D gene TRBD1, 6 bases. The germline V gene has CDR1 MDHEN and CDR2 SYDVKM. The CDR3 runs to 17 residues. Trimming took 3 bases from V and 7 from J, leaving 22 bases between them. The whole variable domain, remainder taken from reference TRBV28 and TRBJ1-5, is DVKVTQSSRYLVKRTGEKVFLECVQDMDHENMFWYRQDPGLGLRLIYFSYDVKMKEKGDIPEGYSVSREKKERFSLILESASTNQTSMYLCASSLVLGPRRGQPQHFGDGTRLSIL.

The chain links TRBV11-2 to TRBJ2-1; 8 nucleotides match TRBD2. The CDR3 is 14 residues long. Germline lookup yields CDR1 SGHAT and CDR2 FQNNGV. Trimming removed 5 bases from V and 4 bases from J; junction bases left unmatched: 4. CDR3 DNA sequence: TGTGCCAGCAGCACGGGGGGGGCTTACAATGAGCAGTTCTTC. Protein product: CASSTGGAYNEQFF.

The chain has TRBV4-1 and TRBJ1-6; 10 bases match TRBD1. Looked up from germline, CDR1 is MGHRA and CDR2 is YSYEKL. The CDR3 has 18 residues. The V gene end was trimmed by 0 bases and the J gene end by 5 bases; junction bases not matched to a gene: 7. The CDR3 DNA reads TGCGCCAGCAGCCAAGAAGGGCAAGGGACAGGGGATAATTCACCCCTCCACTTT. This sequence encodes CASSQEGQGTGDNSPLHF.

The rearrangement uses TRBV9 and TRBJ2-3; 7 bases agree with TRBD1. The CDR3 contains 16 residues. V was pared by 3 bases and J by 4 bases, with 11 bases of the junction left unmatched. The germline CDR1 and CDR2 sequences are SGDLS and YYNGEE. CDR3 sequence (DNA): TGTGCCAGCAGCGCCCGGACAGGTGTGAGTCCAGATACGCAGTATTTT. It yields the protein CASSARTGVSPDTQYF. Based on the CDR3 plus reference TRBV9 and TRBJ2-3, the full variable domain is DSGVTQTPKHLITATGQRVTLRCSPRSGDLSVYWYQQSLDQGLQFLIQYYNGEERAKGNILERFSAQQFPDLHSELNLSSLELGDSALYFCASSARTGVSPDTQYFGPGTRLTVL.

The chain couples TRBV7-2 to TRBJ2-7; 10 bases align to TRBD2. CDR1 and CDR2 (germline): SGHTA, FQGNSA. This CDR3 contains 15 residues. V gave up 4 bases and J gave up 0 bases; unmatched junction bases: 3. CDR3 amino acids: CASSSGLAYSYEQYF. Written as DNA, the CDR3 is TGTGCCAGCAGCTCGGGACTAGCGTACTCCTACGAGCAGTACTTC.

The sample holds one count of this clone. The rearrangement links TRBV5-4 to TRBJ2-5; D is uncertain. The length of the CDR3 is 12 residues. CDR1 and CDR2 from the germline V gene are SGHNT and YYREEE (reference sequence). The V end was cut by 4 bases, the J end by 7 bases, with 11 bases between. The CDR3 protein is CASSPERGTQYF. CDR3 DNA: TGTGCCAGCAGCCCAGAAAGAGGGACCCAGTACTTC.

The V call is TRBV29-1, the J call TRBJ1-3; D gene uncertain. Germline V gene data show CDR1 as SQVTM and CDR2 as ANQGSEA. Trimming shortened V by 2 bases and J by 4 bases, and 3 bases separated the two germline ends. The CDR3 is 11 amino acids. CDR3 region: CSVEWGNTIYF. CDR3 bases: TGCAGCGTTGAATGGGGAAACACCATATATTTT.

The rearrangement uses TRBV2 and TRBJ1-1; no clear D gene. V was clipped by 3 bases and J by 1 base, with 12 bases between them. The CDR3 length is 15 residues. Germline assignment: CDR1 SNHLY and CDR2 FYNNEI. CDR3 residues: CASSDYSLGNTEAFF. The CDR3, as DNA: TGTGCCAGCAGTGACTACAGTCTAGGGAACACTGAAGCTTTCTTT.

J is TRBJ2-1 and V is TRBV6-1; D call uncertain. Trimming took 2 bases from V and 6 from J, leaving 11 bases between them. This CDR3 is 14 amino acids long. Looked up from germline, CDR1 is MNHNS and CDR2 is SASEGT. CDR3 loop: CASSERWTGNEQFF. The DNA for the CDR3 is TGTGCCAGCAGTGAAAGATGGACGGGCAATGAGCAGTTCTTC.

This clone was seen a few times. V usage is TRBV29-1 and J usage is TRBJ1-5; D unclear. The germline CDR1 and CDR2 sequences are SQVTM and ANQGSEA. V was trimmed by 6 bases and J by 7 bases, leaving 7 bases between them. This CDR3 region has 10 residues. CDR3 nucleotides: TGCAGCGTCGTGTGCCAGCCCCAGCATTTT. As protein: CSVVCQPQHF.

The V gene is TRBV29-1, the J gene TRBJ2-1; D is unclear. The CDR3 loop spans 11 amino acids. Trimming left V 1 base short and J 7 bases short, with 5 bases between. Germline V gives CDR1 SQVTM, CDR2 ANQGSEA. The CDR3 sequence is CSVEGVNEQFF. DNA for the CDR3: TGCAGCGTTGAAGGGGTAAATGAGCAGTTCTTC.

V and J are TRBV10-3 and TRBJ1-5, with a possible D match to TRBD1 (5 bases). Germline V lookup: CDR1 ENHRY, CDR2 SYGVKD. V shed 3 bases and J shed 4 bases, with 13 bases lying between them. The CDR3 is made up of 15 amino acids. The CDR3, as DNA: TGTGCCATCAGTGATGACAGCAAGAGGAATCAGCCCCAGCATTTT. Protein sequence: CAISDDSKRNQPQHF.

This clone was observed a few times. This chain joins TRBV19 and TRBJ1-2; 7 bases map to TRBD1. The ends lost 8 bases at V and 5 bases at J; junction bases unmatched: 8. The CDR3 has 13 amino acids. Germline assignment: CDR1 LNHDA and CDR2 SQIVND (reference sequence). The CDR3 region has the DNA TGTGCCAGTTATGACAGGGAGGAATATGGCTACACCTTC. Translated: CASYDREEYGYTF.

V is TRBV5-1 and J is TRBJ1-1, with TRBD1 matching 8 bases. The CDR3 length is 14 residues. The germline V gene encodes CDR1 SGHRS and CDR2 YFSETQ. Trimming took 4 bases from V and 1 from J; bases not matched to a gene: 3. Here the CDR3 reads CASSPGQANTEAFF. The CDR3 DNA reads as TGCGCCAGCAGCCCGGGACAGGCGAACACTGAAGCTTTCTTT.

This clone was picked up one time. The chain has TRBV28 and TRBJ1-5; D unresolved. Germline CDR1 MDHEN, CDR2 SYDVKM. V dropped 3 bases and J dropped 6 bases, with 15 bases sitting between them. The CDR3 is 15 residues long. The CDR3 nucleotides are TGTGCCAGCAGTTTTGCACACACAAGAACTCAGCCCCAGCATTTT. Its protein is CASSFAHTRTQPQHF. The variable domain in full, with the rest retrieved from reference TRBV28 and TRBJ1-5, is DVKVTQSSRYLVKRTGEKVFLECVQDMDHENMFWYRQDPGLGLRLIYFSYDVKMKEKGDIPEGYSVSREKKERFSLILESASTNQTSMYLCASSFAHTRTQPQHFGDGTRLSIL.

This clone was seen only a few times. The chain has TRBV11-2 and TRBJ2-5; D is undetermined. CDR3 length equals 12 residues. Per germline, CDR1 SGHAT and CDR2 FQNNGV. V lost 5 bases and J 2 bases, leaving 6 bases between the germline ends. CDR3 region: CASSPRQETQYF. The CDR3 region has the DNA TGTGCCAGCAGCCCCCGGCAAGAGACCCAGTACTTC.